This T cell receptor (beta chain) was obtained from a study of blood T cells in healthy people across ages. This clonotype showed up just a few times. Then a second PCR, running roughly 7 to 11 cycles, was carried out with a sample-barcoded 5' primer and a J-beta primer mix. Using its own MiXCR run on the 5' RACE reads, TCRdb lists one record per CDR3 protein. Of more than 1 million distinct CDR3 sequences listed, 35% to 50% are singletons. Caucasian, healthy and from Russia, the donors were aged between about 6 and 90. Each donor gave approximately 9.7 milliliters of peripheral blood. The V and J ends lost 3 bases and 3 bases, in that order; junction bases with no gene match: 5. From germline, CDR1 is SGHVS and CDR2 FNYEAQ. The CDR3 is 16 amino acids.

The origin of this receptor is an older woman in good health. The genes are TRBV7-6 and TRBJ1-5; TRBD1 agrees at 10 bases. The sequencing sample was made of blood. The chain's CDR3 is CASSLQTGGPNQPQHF. The CDR3 coding sequence is TGTGCCAGCAGCTTGCAGACAGGGGGCCCCAATCAGCCCCAGCATTTT. The full variable domain, completed using reference TRBV7-6 and TRBJ1-5, is GAGVSQSPRYKVTKRGQDVALRCDPISGHVSLYWYRQALGQGPEFLTYFNYEAQQDKSGLPNDRFSAERPEGSISTLTIQRTEQRDSAMYRCASSLQTGGPNQPQHFGDGTRLSIL.